The rows below give T cell receptor beta chains drawn from one sample of a study of blood T cells in healthy people across ages. MiXCR, applied by TCRdb to the 5' RACE reads, yields one record per CDR3 protein. The top ten hold 8.5% to 9.5% of the sample, which has about 540,000 distinct CDR3 sequences, about 24% seen once. Another study also made use of these data, one on T cells of mothers and their children.

Input material: blood. The receptors shown here come from a boy under 18 in good health. Both conserved end residues are part of each CDR3. D genes are given only for firm matches. Not all rows give a size; the values are once, few, many and, for expanded clones, a class.

J gene,CDR3 length,V gene,D gene,clone size,CDR3 DNA,CDR3 protein
TRBJ1-4,15,TRBV5-5,.,.,TGTGCCAGCAGCTTGCAAGGGGCGCGTAATGAAAAACTGTTTTTT,CASSLQGARNEKLFF
TRBJ2-3,14,TRBV7-9,TRBD2,.,TGTGCCAGCTTACTAGCGGGAGGGCCCGGTACGCAGTATTTT,CASLLAGGPGTQYF
TRBJ1-2,12,TRBV3-1,.,once,TGTGCCAGCAGCCAACCCAACTATGGCTACACCTTC,CASSQPNYGYTF
TRBJ2-5,15,TRBV4-3,.,.,TGCGCCAGCAGCCAGGATCACGGGACAAGGGAGACCCAGTACTTC,CASSQDHGTRETQYF
TRBJ2-5,12,TRBV6-6,.,.,TGTGCCAGCAACAGTAGGGCAGAGACCCAGTACTTC,CASNSRAETQYF
TRBJ2-7,13,TRBV7-9,.,.,TGTGCCAGCAGCTGTTCCTTTTGCCACGAGCAGTACTTC,CASSCSFCHEQYF
TRBJ2-7,14,TRBV24-1,.,.,TGTGCCACCAGTGACCCTGGACTCAACTACGAGCAGTACTTC,CATSDPGLNYEQYF
TRBJ1-4,14,TRBV20-1,TRBD1,few,TGCAGTGCTAGATTCAGGGGGCGGAATGAAAAACTGTTTTTT,CSARFRGRNEKLFF
TRBJ1-1,11,TRBV29-1,.,few,TGCAGCGCCGACCGAGGGACTGAAGCTTTCTTT,CSADRGTEAFF
TRBJ2-1,16,TRBV7-9,TRBD1,.,TGTGCCAGCAGCCGATCAACAGGGGGCAAGTACAATGAGCAGTTCTTC,CASSRSTGGKYNEQFF
TRBJ2-5,17,TRBV6-1,TRBD1,.,TGTGCCAGCAGCCAAACCCCGGGACAGACACACCAAGAGACCCAGTACTTC,CASSQTPGQTHQETQYF
TRBJ2-3,15,TRBV4-3,.,.,TGCGCCAGCAGCCAAGATTGGTCGGGGACAGATACGCAGTATTTT,CASSQDWSGTDTQYF
TRBJ2-1,15,TRBV20-1,.,few,TGCAGCCAGGCGGGCCGACTAGAATCCTACAGTGAGCAGTTCTTC,CSQAGRLESYSEQFF
TRBJ2-3,15,TRBV27,TRBD2,.,TGTGCCAGCAGTGCCTCTAGCGGGGCGGGAGATACGCAGTATTTT,CASSASSGAGDTQYF
TRBJ2-1,13,TRBV2,.,.,TGTGCCAGCAGTGAGGCGGCCCTCAATGAGCAGTTCTTC,CASSEAALNEQFF
TRBJ2-2,17,TRBV7-3,TRBD1,.,TGTGCCAGCAGCTTAAGCCCGGGACAGTCGAACACCGGGGAGCTGTTTTTT,CASSLSPGQSNTGELFF
TRBJ2-5,16,TRBV6-6,TRBD2,few,TGTGCCAGCAGTTCACCCGTGGCTAGCGGGAGCGAGACCCAGTACTTC,CASSSPVASGSETQYF
TRBJ2-1,13,TRBV6-5,TRBD1,.,TGTGCCAGCAGTCACAGGGGTGGCGATGAGCAGTTCTTC,CASSHRGGDEQFF
TRBJ2-3,16,TRBV5-1,.,.,TGCGCCAGCAGCTTGGGTCCAATAGGTATACAAGAGACCCAGTACTTT,CASSLGPIGIQETQYF
TRBJ2-3,16,TRBV6-1,.,.,TGTGCCAGCAGTGGGTTTACCGGCAGACGCACAGATACGCAGTATTTT,CASSGFTGRRTDTQYF
TRBJ1-1,15,TRBV5-1,TRBD1,.,TGCGCCAGCAGCGCGGCAGGGGGCTATGGCACTGAAGCTTTCTTT,CASSAAGGYGTEAFF